This TCR beta chain came from a study of blood T cells in healthy people across ages (dated by TCRdb to between 2015 and 2017). With respect to the entire study: Template switching captured roughly one uniquely barcoded TCR beta cDNA molecule per two T cells in model experiments. The donors were divided into four age groups: young (average approximately 15 years), middle-aged (about 39), aged (around 59) and long-lived (about 79). To avoid experimental bias, donors of different ages were randomly spread across the sequencing lanes. Using the same blood draw, the study looked at two additional independent replicas of 1 million unique cDNA reads for two donors, one aged 18 to 30 and the other aged 80 or older. The study measured age-related changes in TCR beta repertoire diversity using deep sequencing normalized with unique cDNA molecular identifiers. Broad study findings and their caveats: Estimates of total diversity based on one million sequenced T cells were considered lower bounds and underestimates. Since profiling was done on bulk unsorted PBMCs, naive and antigen-experienced compartments could not be conclusively compared. The long-lived group showed more naive CD4+ T cells, fewer expanded clones and increased TCR diversity than the aged group, suggesting age selection. There was a strong correlation between observed TCR beta diversity and the percentage of naive T cells measured by flow cytometry. Because the CMV infection status of the donors was unknown, age-related changes in expanded clonotypes may potentially have been confounded. Observed TCR beta diversity per million T cells fell roughly linearly with age, and a significant reduction was already apparent by age around 44.

The donors were 40 or so Caucasian individuals from Russia, aged 6 to 90 years, who were systemically healthy. Approximately 9.7 milliliters of peripheral blood were drawn from each donor into EDTA-treated Vacutainer tubes. Ficoll-Paque density-gradient centrifugation was used to isolate PBMCs, with at least 6.5 million per sample. Total RNA was extracted from PBMCs with Trizol reagent, with at least 5 micrograms obtained per sample. Naive CD45RAhigh/CD27high T cell percentages were measured by flow cytometry on a PBMC aliquot from every donor. The library was generated by 5' RACE. These reads were obtained on an Illumina HiSeq 2500. A second PCR of about 6 to 11 cycles was run with a J-beta primer mix and a sample-barcoded 5' primer. A template-switch 5' adaptor carrying 12 random nucleotides introduced a unique molecular identifier onto each TCR beta cDNA molecule. Each sample yielded at least 2.5 million CDR3-containing paired-end reads. First-strand cDNA synthesis was performed from all RNA using the Mint cDNA synthesis kit, with priming by a TRBC-specific oligonucleotide. After uracil-DNA glycosylase treatment, a first 18-cycle PCR used universal primers M1SS and BC2_uni_R on all cDNA. Per the source publication's procedure: Normalization of each sample was performed by random selection of 1 million high-quality reads, each carrying a distinct molecular identifier. Reads with shared molecular identifiers were discarded instead of being binned into consensus sequences. CDR3 identification, clonotype clustering and error correction used MiTCR with a Q25 quality threshold and the strictest error-elimination algorithm. A nonparametric unseen species model using Euler transformation provided a lower-bound estimate of total TCR beta diversity. TCRdb's own reprocessing of the public reads used fastp at Q25 and MiXCR and kept productive beta chains. CDR3 protein duplicates are merged, each entry listing the most common genes and DNA. TCRdb's processing, not the authors' own work, is the source of the V and J calls. The sample data list more than 1.4 million distinct CDR3 sequences, and 35% to 45% of these were observed just once. The ten largest account for less than 8% of the sample.

Regarding this clonotype: It has no known antigen specificity. No much larger clone exists at a distance of one base, and base qualities are not known.

Including the terminal cysteine and phenylalanine, the CDR3 comprises 17 residues. Left in the record is the CDR3 DNA by itself, 51 bases read in frame from the first base. Based on the germline V gene (reference sequence), the CDR1 and CDR2 sequences are MNHNY and SVGAGI. Clipping removes 5 bases from V and 0 bases from J, with 11 as the unmatched junction base count. Source material: blood. The rearranged chain carries TRBV6-6 and TRBJ2-3; 7 nucleotides in the junction match TRBD1. This receptor was taken from a woman younger than 35 in good health. The DNA is as follows: TGTGCCAGCAGTCCCGACACCCGACAGGGTAGCACAGATACGCAGTATTTT. This encodes CASSPDTRQGSTDTQYF.